This TCR beta chain was identified during a study of graft-versus-host responses after intestinal transplantation (dated by TCRdb to the early 2020s). Study-level background: The transplants that recipients got were multivisceral, liver-intestinal, or isolated intestinal. All recipients received anti-thymocyte globulin induction followed by maintenance tacrolimus and steroids for roughly three years. After intestinal transplantation, graft-versus-host and host-versus-graft alloreactive T cell clones in the graft, circulation and bone marrow were tracked using bulk TCR-beta CDR3 sequencing. To identify alloreactive clones, pre-transplant mixed lymphocyte reaction products were sequenced and compared with unstimulated pre-transplant donor and recipient T cells. The cohort enrolled roughly 25 intestinal transplant recipients including one retransplant, and a few patients lacking pretransplant specimens were excluded. A peak of at least 4% donor T cells among recipient peripheral blood mononuclear cells was the definition used for donor T cell macrochimerism. Rather than going through the commercial service, samples from a few later patients were sequenced in-house on an Illumina MiSeq and processed with MiXCR. Broad study findings and their caveats: The relatively low number and heterogeneity of intestinal transplant patients limited the conclusions. Peak levels of circulating GvH clones were associated with declines in HvG clones early after transplant. GvH clones were detected in recipient bone marrow, and some appeared earlier in ileal mucosa or blood, consistent with an intestinal mucosal origin. Patients with donor T cell macrochimerism had high GvH to HvG T cell clonal ratios in their allografts.

Libraries were made using the immunoSEQ multiplex PCR assay. For most patients, genomic DNA was isolated with the Qiagen DNeasy Blood and Tissue Kit and sent frozen to Adaptive Biotechnologies for TCR sequencing. For most patients, high-throughput TCR-beta CDR3 sequencing of genomic DNA was performed by Adaptive Biotechnologies. In the original analysis: Adaptive's ImmunoSEQ software was the source of the TCR sequencing data for 15 to 20 patients, while a few other patients were processed with MiXCR and VDJtools. To correct CD4 versus CD8 sorting errors, sequences present in both subsets at a frequency ratio below 5:1 were removed. CDR3 nucleotide sequences shared between donor and recipient were removed because their origin could not be assigned. At least 2-fold expansion over unstimulated cells and a minimum CFSE-low frequency of 0.002% (template counts) or 0.001% (read counts) were required for clones to be classified as alloreactive. Clones were considered mappable if detected in sequenced pre-transplant spleen, lymph node, or MLR CFSE-low populations of the donor or recipient. Cumulative frequency of alloreactive clones was calculated as a percentage of all sequences weighted by copy number. TCRdb provides this immuneACCESS table in a form limited to in-frame rearrangements. Some clones are lacking; in checked studies, under half of them reflect an unresolved V gene, and why the rest are absent is not known. V, J and clone size were drawn from that table, and D and trimming were deduced from the DNA. This sample comprises 7,000 or so clones, less than 40% of them detected only once. The biggest ten clones account for 4.5% to 6% of the sample.

For this clone: No base quality information exists; no much larger clone differs at one position.

Per the publication, the time point label means: cells obtained before transplantation from donor or recipient. Mixed lymphocyte reactions plated around 200,000 CFSE-labeled pre-transplant responders with around 200,000 irradiated violet-dye-labeled stimulators and were cultured for six to seven days. After the mixed lymphocyte reaction, proliferating CD3+CD4+CFSE-low and CD3+CD8+CFSE-low responder cells were FACS-sorted on a BD Influx sorter. The CDR3 holds 15 amino acids from the cysteine to the phenylalanine. This entry keeps only the CDR3 DNA: 45 bases, framed from base 1. CDR1 and CDR2 are drawn from the germline V gene (reference sequence): GTSNPN, SVGIG. For this chain, trimming is 0 bases at the V end and 5 bases at the J end, and the number of junction bases without a gene match is 8.

The specimen was alloreactive CD8+ T cells from a mixed lymphocyte reaction culture, collected before transplantation. This specimen's cell subset or site label, per the study, means: CFSE-low proliferating T cells sorted from roughly six-day pre-transplant mixed lymphocyte reaction (GvH or HvG direction). The receptor's source is a human patient who was an organ donor for intestinal transplantation. Recombination connected TRBV30 to TRBJ2-3; 7 nucleotides in the junction match TRBD2. Here the CDR3 is given as CAWSVHGGSGDTQYF. The bases are TGTGCCTGGAGTGTACACGGGGGGTCCGGAGATACGCAGTATTTT.